This T cell receptor (beta chain) was sequenced for a study of cytomegalovirus exposure and HLA in healthy donors. Study observations and caveats: The study found most TCR sequences rare, yet found some public TCRs in many donors.

This cohort consisted of healthy bone marrow donors. The CDR3 is made up of 16 amino acids. Trimming left V 0 bases short and J 3 bases short, with 14 bases between. Germline assignment: CDR1 LNHNV and CDR2 YYDKDF (reference sequence). As to this clone: Antigen unknown.

The PCR was carried out with 60 Vbeta primers and 13 Jbeta primers. Generated by immunoSEQ multiplex PCR, the TCRdb table keeps only in-frame clones and is missing some. Recorded here are 150,000 to 200,000 clones; the top ten clones represent 6.5%. The sequenced sample consisted of PBMCs. The receptor was derived from a man aged 30 to 45 in good health and CMV-seronegative. The V and J genes are TRBV15 and TRBJ1-1; possibly TRBD1 for D (5 bases). For the CDR3, the DNA is TGTGCCACCAGCAGAGACCCAGGCCGGGGGGACACTGAAGCTTTCTTT. It encodes CATSRDPGRGDTEAFF.